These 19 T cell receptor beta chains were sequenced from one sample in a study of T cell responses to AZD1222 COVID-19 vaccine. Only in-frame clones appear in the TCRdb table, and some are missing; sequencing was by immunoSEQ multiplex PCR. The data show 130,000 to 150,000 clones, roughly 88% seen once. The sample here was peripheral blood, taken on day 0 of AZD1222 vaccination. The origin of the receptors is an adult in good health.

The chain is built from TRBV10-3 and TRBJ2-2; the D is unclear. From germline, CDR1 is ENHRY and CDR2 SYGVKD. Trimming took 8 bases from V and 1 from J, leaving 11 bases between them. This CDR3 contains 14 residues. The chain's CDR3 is CAIPRTLNTGELFF. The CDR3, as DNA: TGTGCCATCCCACGGACCCTGAACACCGGGGAGCTGTTTTTT.

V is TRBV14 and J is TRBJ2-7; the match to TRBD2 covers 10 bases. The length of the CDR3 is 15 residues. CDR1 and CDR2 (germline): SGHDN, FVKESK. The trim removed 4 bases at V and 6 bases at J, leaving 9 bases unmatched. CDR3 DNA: TGTGCCAGCAGCCCCCGAGCGGGAGGGCCCTCCGAGCAGTACTTC. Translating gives CASSPRAGGPSEQYF.

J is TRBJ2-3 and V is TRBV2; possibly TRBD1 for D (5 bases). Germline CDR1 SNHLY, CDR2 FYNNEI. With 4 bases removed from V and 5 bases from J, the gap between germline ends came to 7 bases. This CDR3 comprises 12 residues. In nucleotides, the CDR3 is TGTGCCAGCAGTGGGCAGGGAGATACGCAGTATTTT. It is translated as CASSGQGDTQYF. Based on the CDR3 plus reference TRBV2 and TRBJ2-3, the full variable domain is EPEVTQTPSHQVTQMGQEVILRCVPISNHLYFYWYRQILGQKVEFLVSFYNNEISEKSEIFDDQFSVERPDGSNFTLKIRSTKLEDSAMYFCASSGQGDTQYFGPGTRLTVL.

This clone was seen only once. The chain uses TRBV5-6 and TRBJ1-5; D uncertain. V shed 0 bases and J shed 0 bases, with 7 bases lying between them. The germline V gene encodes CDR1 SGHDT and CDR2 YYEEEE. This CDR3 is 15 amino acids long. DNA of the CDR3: TGTGCCAGCAGCTTGGGGGCAGTTAGCAATCAGCCCCAGCATTTT. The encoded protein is CASSLGAVSNQPQHF.

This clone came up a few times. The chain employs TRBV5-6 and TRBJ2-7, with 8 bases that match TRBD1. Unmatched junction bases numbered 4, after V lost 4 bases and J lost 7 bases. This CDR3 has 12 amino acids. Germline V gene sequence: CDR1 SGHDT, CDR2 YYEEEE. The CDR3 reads CASSAWTGEQYF. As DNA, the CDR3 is TGTGCCAGCAGCGCCTGGACAGGGGAGCAGTACTTC.

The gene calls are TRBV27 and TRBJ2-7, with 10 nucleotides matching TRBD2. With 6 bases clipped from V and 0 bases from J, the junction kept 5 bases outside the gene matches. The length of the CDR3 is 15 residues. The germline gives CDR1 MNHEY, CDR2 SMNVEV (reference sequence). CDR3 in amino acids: CASRGTSAYSYEQYF. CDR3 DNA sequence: TGTGCCAGCAGGGGGACTAGCGCATACTCCTACGAGCAGTACTTC.

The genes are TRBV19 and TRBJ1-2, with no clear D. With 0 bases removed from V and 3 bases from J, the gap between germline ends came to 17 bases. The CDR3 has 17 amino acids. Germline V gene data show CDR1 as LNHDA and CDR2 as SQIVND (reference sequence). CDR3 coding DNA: TGTGCCAGTAGTATAGATCTATCAATTGGGTCGGACTATGGCTACACCTTC. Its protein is CASSIDLSIGSDYGYTF.

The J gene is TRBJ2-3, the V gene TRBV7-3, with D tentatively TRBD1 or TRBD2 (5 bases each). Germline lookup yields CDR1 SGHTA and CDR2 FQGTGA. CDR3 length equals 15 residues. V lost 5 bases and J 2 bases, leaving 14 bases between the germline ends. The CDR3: CASSLGTAHTDTQYF. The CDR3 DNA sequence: TGTGCCAGCAGCCTTGGGACGGCTCACACAGATACGCAGTATTTT.

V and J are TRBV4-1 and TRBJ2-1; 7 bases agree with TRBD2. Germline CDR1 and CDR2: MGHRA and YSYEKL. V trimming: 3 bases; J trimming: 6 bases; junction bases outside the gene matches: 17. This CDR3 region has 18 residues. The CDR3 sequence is CASSHPKEDLGRVNEQFF. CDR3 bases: TGCGCCAGCAGCCACCCCAAGGAGGATTTGGGGAGGGTCAATGAGCAGTTCTTC.

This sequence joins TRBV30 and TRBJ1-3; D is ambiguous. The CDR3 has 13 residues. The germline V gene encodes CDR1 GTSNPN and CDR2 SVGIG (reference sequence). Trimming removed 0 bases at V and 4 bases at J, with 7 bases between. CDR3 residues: CAWSVAGGNTIYF. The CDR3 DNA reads TGTGCCTGGAGTGTAGCTGGCGGAAACACCATATATTTT.

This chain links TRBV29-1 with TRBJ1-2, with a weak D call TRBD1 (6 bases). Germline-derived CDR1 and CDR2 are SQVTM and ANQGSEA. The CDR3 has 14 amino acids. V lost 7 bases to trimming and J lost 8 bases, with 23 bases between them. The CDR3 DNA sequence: TGCAGCGCGAGCCGCGACAGGTCCGCACGAGGCTACACCTTC. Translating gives CSASRDRSARGYTF.

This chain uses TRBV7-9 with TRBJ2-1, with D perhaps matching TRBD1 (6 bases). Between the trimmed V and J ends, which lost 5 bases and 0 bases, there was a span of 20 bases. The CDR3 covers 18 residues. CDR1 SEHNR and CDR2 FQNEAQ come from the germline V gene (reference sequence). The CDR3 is CASSPRGGAKSSYNEQFF. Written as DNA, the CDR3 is TGTGCCAGCAGCCCCCGTGGGGGCGCAAAGAGCTCCTACAATGAGCAGTTCTTC.

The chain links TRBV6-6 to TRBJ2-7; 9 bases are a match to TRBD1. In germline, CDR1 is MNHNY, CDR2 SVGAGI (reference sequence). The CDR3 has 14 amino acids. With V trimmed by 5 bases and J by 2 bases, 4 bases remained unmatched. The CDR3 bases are TGTGCCAGCAGTAGGGACAGGGCGGCCTACGAGCAGTACTTC. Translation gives CASSRDRAAYEQYF.

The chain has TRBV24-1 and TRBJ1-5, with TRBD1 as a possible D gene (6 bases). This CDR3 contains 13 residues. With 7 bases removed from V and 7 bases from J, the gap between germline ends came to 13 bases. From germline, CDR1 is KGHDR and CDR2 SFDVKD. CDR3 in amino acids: CATSPGARQPQHF. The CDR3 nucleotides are TGTGCCACCAGCCCGGGGGCGAGACAGCCCCAGCATTTT.

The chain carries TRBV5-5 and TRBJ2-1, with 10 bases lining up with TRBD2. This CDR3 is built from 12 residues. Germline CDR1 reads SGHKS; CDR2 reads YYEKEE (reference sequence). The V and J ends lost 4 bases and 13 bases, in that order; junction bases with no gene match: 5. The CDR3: CASSLAGVPQFF. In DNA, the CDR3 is TGTGCCAGCAGCCTAGCGGGAGTTCCTCAGTTCTTC. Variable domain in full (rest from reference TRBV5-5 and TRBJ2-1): DAGVTQSPTHLIKTRGQQVTLRCSPISGHKSVSWYQQVLGQGPQFIFQYYEKEERGRGNFPDRFSARQFPNYSSELNVNALLLGDSALYLCASSLAGVPQFFGPGTRLTVL.

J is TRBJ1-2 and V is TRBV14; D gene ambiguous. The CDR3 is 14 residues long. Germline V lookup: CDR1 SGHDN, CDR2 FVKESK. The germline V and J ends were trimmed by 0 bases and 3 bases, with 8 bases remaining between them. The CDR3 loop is CASSQEISDYGYTF. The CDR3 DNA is TGTGCCAGCAGCCAAGAAATATCCGACTATGGCTACACCTTC. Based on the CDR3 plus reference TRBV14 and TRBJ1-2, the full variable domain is EAGVTQFPSHSVIEKGQTVTLRCDPISGHDNLYWYRRVMGKEIKFLLHFVKESKQDESGMPNNRFLAERTGGTYSTLKVQPAELEDSGVYFCASSQEISDYGYTFGSGTRLTVV.

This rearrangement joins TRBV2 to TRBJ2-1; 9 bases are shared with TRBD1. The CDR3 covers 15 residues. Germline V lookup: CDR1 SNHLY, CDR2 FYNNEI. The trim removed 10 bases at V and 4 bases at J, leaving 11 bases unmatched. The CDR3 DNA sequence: TGTGCCACCAAGGGTGTAGACAGGGGGTACAATGAGCAGTTCTTC. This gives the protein CATKGVDRGYNEQFF.

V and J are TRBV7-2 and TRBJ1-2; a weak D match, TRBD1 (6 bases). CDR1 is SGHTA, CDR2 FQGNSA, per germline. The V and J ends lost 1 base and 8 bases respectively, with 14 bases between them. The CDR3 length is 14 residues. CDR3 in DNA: TGTGCCAGCAGCTTAGACCGGGGGCGGGGAGGCTACACCTTC. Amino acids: CASSLDRGRGGYTF.

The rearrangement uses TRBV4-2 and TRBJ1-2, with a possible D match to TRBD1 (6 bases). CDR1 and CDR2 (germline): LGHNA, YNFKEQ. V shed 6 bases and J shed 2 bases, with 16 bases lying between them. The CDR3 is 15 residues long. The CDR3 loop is CASRPSVQGNYGYTF. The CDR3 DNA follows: TGTGCCAGCAGGCCCTCCGTACAGGGCAACTATGGCTACACCTTC.